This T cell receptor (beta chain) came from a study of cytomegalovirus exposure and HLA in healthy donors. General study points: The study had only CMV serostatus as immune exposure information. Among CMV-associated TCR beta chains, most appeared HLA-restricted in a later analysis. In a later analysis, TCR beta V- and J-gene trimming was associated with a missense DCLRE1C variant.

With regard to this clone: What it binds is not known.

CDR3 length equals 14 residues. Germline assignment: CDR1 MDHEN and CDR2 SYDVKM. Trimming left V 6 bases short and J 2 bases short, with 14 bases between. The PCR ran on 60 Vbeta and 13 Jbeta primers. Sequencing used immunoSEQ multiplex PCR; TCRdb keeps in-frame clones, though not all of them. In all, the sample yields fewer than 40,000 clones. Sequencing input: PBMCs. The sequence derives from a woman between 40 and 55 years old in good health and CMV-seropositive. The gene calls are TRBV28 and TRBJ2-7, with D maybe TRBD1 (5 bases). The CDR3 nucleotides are TGTGCCAGCAGCCCCAGGGCCCCTGCCTACGAGCAGTACTTC. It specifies CASSPRAPAYEQYF. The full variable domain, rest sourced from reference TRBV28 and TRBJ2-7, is DVKVTQSSRYLVKRTGEKVFLECVQDMDHENMFWYRQDPGLGLRLIYFSYDVKMKEKGDIPEGYSVSREKKERFSLILESASTNQTSMYLCASSPRAPAYEQYFGPGTRLTVT.